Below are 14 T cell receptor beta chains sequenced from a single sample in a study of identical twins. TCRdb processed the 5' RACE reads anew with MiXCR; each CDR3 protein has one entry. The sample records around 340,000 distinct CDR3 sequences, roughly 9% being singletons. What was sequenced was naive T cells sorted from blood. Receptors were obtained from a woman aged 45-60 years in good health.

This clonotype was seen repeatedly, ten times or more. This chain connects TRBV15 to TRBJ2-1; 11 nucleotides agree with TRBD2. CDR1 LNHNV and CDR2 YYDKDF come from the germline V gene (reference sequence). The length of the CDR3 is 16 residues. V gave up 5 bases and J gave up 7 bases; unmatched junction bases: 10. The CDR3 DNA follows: TGTGCCACCAGCCGTGTCGGGACTAGCGGTAGGAATGAGCAGTTCTTC. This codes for CATSRVGTSGRNEQFF. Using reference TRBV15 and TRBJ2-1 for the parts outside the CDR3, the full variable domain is DAMVIQNPRYQVTQFGKPVTLSCSQTLNHNVMYWYQQKSSQAPKLLFHYYDKDFNNEADTPDNFQSRRPNTSFCFLDIRSPGLGDTAMYLCATSRVGTSGRNEQFFGPGTRLTVL.

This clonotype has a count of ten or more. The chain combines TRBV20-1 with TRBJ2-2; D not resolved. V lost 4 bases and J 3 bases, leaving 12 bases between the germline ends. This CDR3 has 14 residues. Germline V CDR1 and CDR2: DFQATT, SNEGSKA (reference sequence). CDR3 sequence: CSANRFGDTGELFF. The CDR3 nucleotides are TGCAGTGCTAACCGCTTTGGGGACACCGGGGAGCTGTTTTTT.

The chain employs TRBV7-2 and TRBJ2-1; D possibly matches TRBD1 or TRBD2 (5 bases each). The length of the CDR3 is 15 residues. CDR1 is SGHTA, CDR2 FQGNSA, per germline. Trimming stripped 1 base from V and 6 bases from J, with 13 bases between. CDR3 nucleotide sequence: TGTGCCAGCAGCTTAGTCCCCGGGACCTTCAATGAGCAGTTCTTC. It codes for CASSLVPGTFNEQFF.

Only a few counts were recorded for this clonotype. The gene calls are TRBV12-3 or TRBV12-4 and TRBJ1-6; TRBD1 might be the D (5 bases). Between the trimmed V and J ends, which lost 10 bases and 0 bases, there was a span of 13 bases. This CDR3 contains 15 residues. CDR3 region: CATKRGVSYNSPLHF. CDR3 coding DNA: TGTGCCACCAAAAGAGGGGTCTCCTATAATTCACCCCTCCACTTT.

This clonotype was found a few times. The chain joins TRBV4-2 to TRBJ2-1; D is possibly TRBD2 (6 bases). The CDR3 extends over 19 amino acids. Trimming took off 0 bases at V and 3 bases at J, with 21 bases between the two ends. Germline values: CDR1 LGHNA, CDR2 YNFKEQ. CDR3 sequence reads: CASSQDGPGTLGGYNEQFF. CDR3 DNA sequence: TGTGCCAGCAGCCAAGATGGACCTGGGACTCTCGGGGGCTACAATGAGCAGTTCTTC.

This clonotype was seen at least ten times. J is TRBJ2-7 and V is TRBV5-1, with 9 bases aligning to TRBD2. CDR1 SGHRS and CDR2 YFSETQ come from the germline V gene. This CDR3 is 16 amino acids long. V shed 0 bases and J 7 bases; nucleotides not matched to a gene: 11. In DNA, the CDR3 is TGCGCCAGCAGCTTGGCGATTTTAGCGGGAGTGGGAGAGCAGTACTTC. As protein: CASSLAILAGVGEQYF. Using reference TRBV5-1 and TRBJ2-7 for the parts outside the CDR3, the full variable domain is KAGVTQTPRYLIKTRGQQVTLSCSPISGHRSVSWYQQTPGQGLQFLFEYFSETQRNKGNFPGRFSGRQFSNSRSEMNVSTLELGDSALYLCASSLAILAGVGEQYFGPGTRLTVT.

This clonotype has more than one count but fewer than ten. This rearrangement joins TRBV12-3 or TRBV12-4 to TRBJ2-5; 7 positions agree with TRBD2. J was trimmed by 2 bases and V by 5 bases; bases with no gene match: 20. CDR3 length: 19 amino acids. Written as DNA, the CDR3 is TGTGCCAGCAGTCTTAGACTAGCCCATACTGGGGTACGACAAGAGACCCAGTACTTC. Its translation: CASSLRLAHTGVRQETQYF.

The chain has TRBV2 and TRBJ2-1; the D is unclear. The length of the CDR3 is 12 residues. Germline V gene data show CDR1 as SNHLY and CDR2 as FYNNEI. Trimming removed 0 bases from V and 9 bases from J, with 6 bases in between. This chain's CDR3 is CASSEALIEQFF. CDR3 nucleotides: TGTGCCAGCAGTGAAGCGCTTATTGAGCAGTTCTTC.

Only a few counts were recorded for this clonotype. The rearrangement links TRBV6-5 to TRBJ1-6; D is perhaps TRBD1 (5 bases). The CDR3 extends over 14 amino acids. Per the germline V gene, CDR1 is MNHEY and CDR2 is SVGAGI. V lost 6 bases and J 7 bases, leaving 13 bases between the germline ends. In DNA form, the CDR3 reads TGTGCCAGCAGCCGGGACCATACGAATTCACCCCTCCACTTT. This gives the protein CASSRDHTNSPLHF.

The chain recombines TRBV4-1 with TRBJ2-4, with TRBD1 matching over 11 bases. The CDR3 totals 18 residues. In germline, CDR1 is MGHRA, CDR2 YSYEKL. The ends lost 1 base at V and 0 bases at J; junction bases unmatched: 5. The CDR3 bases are TGCGCCAGCAGCCAAGCGGGACAGGGGGTTCTAGCCAAAAACATTCAGTACTTC. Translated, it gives CASSQAGQGVLAKNIQYF.

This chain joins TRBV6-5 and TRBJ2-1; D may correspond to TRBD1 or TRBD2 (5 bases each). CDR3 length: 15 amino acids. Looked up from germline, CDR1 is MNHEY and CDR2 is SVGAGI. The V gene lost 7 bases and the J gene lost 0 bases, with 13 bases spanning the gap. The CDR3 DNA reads TGTGCCAGCACCTCGAAGGGGAGCTCCTACAATGAGCAGTTCTTC. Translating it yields CASTSKGSSYNEQFF.

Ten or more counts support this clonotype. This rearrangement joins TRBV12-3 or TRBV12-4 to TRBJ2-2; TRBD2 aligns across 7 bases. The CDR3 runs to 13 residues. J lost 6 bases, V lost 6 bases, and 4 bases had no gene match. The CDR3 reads CASRRSGAGELFF. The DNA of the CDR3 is TGTGCCAGCAGAAGGAGCGGGGCCGGGGAGCTGTTTTTT.

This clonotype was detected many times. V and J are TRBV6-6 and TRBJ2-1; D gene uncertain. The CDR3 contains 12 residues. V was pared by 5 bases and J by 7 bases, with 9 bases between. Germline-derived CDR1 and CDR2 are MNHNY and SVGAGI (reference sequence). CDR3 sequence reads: CASSNGPNEQFF. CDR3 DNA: TGTGCCAGCAGTAACGGACCGAATGAGCAGTTCTTC.

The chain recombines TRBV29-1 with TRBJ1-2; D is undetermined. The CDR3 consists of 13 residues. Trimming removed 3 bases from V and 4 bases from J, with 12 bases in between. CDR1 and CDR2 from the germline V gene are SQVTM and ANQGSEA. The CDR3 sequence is CSVEGPGLYGYTF. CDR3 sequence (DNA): TGCAGCGTTGAGGGCCCGGGCCTCTATGGCTACACCTTC.